What follows is one T cell receptor beta chain and its context. Its antigen remains undetermined. An end of the junction does not agree with germline; a read error may underlie this. This sample stems from a study of T-cell memory formation after mild COVID-19 (dated by TCRdb to the early 2020s). Study-wide context: Most TCR sequence clusters were specific to one of the two donors. In a couple of donors, T-cell clones that expanded and contracted after mild COVID-19 were tracked by sequencing TCRalpha and TCRbeta repertoires over time. Two young, previously healthy adult volunteers made up the cohort, one male and one female.

Ficoll-Paque density gradient centrifugation was used to isolate PBMCs. From the cysteine up to the phenylalanine, the CDR3 has a length of 16 residues. Left in the record is the CDR3 DNA by itself, 48 bases read in frame from the first base. CDR1 is given as SGHRS and CDR2 as YFSETQ, both from the germline V gene. TCRdb lists the instrument as Illumina NovaSeq 6000. TCRalpha and TCRbeta cDNA libraries were built by 5'RACE with constant-segment primers, adding sample barcodes and unique molecular identifiers. RNA was extracted from every sample with Trizol reagent. Libraries were amplified in two PCR steps, with a second sample barcode and Illumina TruSeq adapters added in the second step. Sequencing of libraries was performed on an Illumina NovaSeq with 2 x 150 bp paired-end reads. Concerning the study's data processing: Demultiplexing of reads and collapsing into UMI-guided consensus sequences were performed with migec v1.2.7. Using mixcr v2.1.11, UMI consensuses were aligned to TRA and TRB V and J templates and then assembled into clonotypes. Expanded or contracted clonotypes were those called significant by both edgeR and NoisET, with noise models trained on biological replicates. edgeR calls used a false discovery rate-adjusted p below 0.01 and a log2 fold-change threshold of 1. As an exploratory analysis of dynamics, PCA with hierarchical clustering was applied to max-normalized trajectories of the 1000 most abundant clonotypes. The CD4 or CD8 phenotype of responding clones was assigned using the separately sequenced CD4+ and CD8+ repertoires. In TCRdb, the public reads were trimmed at Q25 with fastp and aligned with MiXCR, with productive beta chains retained. Records with the same CDR3 protein are collapsed into one entry carrying the most frequent genes and DNA. TCRdb assigned the V and J calls; the authors' analysis was not used. This sample gives roughly 280,000 distinct CDR3 sequences in total; about 17% of them show up just once. The ten largest clonotypes hold roughly 20% of the sample.

Beyond this particular receptor, the publication reports: SARS-CoV-2 specificity was not confirmed for the second-wave clones peaking on day 37. Balanced CD4/CD8 phenotypes were observed for clones contracting from day 15 to 85, whereas a bias towards CD4+ was observed for a second wave of clones expanding from day 15 to 37. The detection of some responding clones in pre-infection memory suggests that pre-existing cross-reactive memory T cells joined the SARS-CoV-2 response. Contracting CD4+ clones turned up mainly in the CM and EM memory subsets, whereas EMRA was where CD8+ clones were enriched. Only a couple of mild cases were covered by the study, and larger cohorts that include severe cases with pre-infection samples were considered necessary.

The sequenced sample consisted of PBMCs or a T cell subset sorted from them (not recorded which). The chain employs TRBV5-1 and TRBJ2-2, with TRBD1 identical over 9 junction bases. This TCR derives from a man younger than 35 who had mild COVID-19 (a few samples of this study predate the infection). The sample titles of this study are shuffled in the database, so cell type and time point are left out; the donor was told from shared clones. The CDR3 reads CASGFTGGADTGELFF. The DNA sequence is TGCGCCAGCGGCTTTACAGGGGGCGCGGACACCGGGGAGCTGTTTTTT.